The T cell receptor (beta chain) under discussion was sequenced for a study of cytomegalovirus exposure and HLA in healthy donors. Study observations and caveats: As a later analysis revealed, the rate of TCR association differed by HLA locus, with DRB1 most and HLA-C fewest.

Both 60 Vbeta primers and 13 Jbeta primers went into the PCR. This table comes from immunoSEQ multiplex PCR, and its TCRdb copy is limited to in-frame clones, with some not included. Here the sample spans about 100,000 clones, about 69% being singletons. The CDR3 has 13 residues. The germline gives CDR1 MNHNS, CDR2 SASEGT. V gave up 7 bases and J gave up 6 bases, with 14 bases separating them. Remarks on this clone: What it recognizes is unknown.

The source material was PBMCs. This TCR derives from a young woman in good health and CMV-seropositive. The chain combines TRBV6-1 with TRBJ2-3; weak D call: TRBD1 (6 bases). In DNA, the CDR3 is TGTGCCAGCATGACAGGATCTCGGGATACGCAGTATTTT. Translation gives CASMTGSRDTQYF.